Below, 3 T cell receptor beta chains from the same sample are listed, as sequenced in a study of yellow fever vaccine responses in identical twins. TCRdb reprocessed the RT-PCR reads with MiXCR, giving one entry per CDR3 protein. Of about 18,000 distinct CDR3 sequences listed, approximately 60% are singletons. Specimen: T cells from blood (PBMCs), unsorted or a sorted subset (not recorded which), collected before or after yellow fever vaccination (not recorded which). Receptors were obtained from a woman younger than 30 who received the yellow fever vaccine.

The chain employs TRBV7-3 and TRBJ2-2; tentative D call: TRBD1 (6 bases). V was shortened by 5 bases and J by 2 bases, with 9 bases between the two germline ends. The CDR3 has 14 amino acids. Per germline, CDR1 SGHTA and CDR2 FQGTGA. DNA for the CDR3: TGTGCCAGCAGCCGACAGGACAACACCGGGGAGCTGTTTTTT. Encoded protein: CASSRQDNTGELFF.

The CDR3 nucleotides read TGCGCCAGCAGTGTACCGCTGGGACAGGGGACGAATGAGCAGTTCTTC. Protein: CASSVPLGQGTNEQFF. This sequence joins TRBV10-2 and TRBJ2-1; 10 bases are a match to TRBD1. The J segment lost 7 bases and the V segment lost 4 bases, leaving 10 bases of the junction unmatched. The germline V gene encodes CDR1 WSHSY and CDR2 SAAADI. The CDR3 is 16 amino acids.

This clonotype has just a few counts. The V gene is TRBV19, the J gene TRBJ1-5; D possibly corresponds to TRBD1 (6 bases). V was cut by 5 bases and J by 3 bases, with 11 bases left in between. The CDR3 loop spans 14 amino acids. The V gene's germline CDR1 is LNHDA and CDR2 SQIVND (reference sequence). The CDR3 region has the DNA TGTGCCAGTAGTGCCGGACAGAACAATCAGCCCCAGCATTTT. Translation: CASSAGQNNQPQHF.